The clone carrying this T cell receptor beta chain has only one observation. CDR1 and CDR2 from the germline V gene are SGHRS and YFSETQ. The V end was cut by 4 bases, the J end by 7 bases, with 14 bases between. This CDR3 region has 13 residues. Sequencing used immunoSEQ multiplex PCR; TCRdb keeps in-frame clones, though not all of them. The data contain 150,000 to 200,000 clones, roughly 94% of them singletons. This entry belongs to a study of control samples from healthy donors and cancer patients. Specimen: PBMCs. The receptor's source is a man aged 55 to 69 with colorectal cancer. The chain employs TRBV5-1 and TRBJ1-2; possibly TRBD1 for D (6 bases). CDR3: CASSPGGGGGYTF. The CDR3 nucleotides read TGCGCCAGCAGCCCCGGAGGGGGAGGTGGCTACACCTTC.